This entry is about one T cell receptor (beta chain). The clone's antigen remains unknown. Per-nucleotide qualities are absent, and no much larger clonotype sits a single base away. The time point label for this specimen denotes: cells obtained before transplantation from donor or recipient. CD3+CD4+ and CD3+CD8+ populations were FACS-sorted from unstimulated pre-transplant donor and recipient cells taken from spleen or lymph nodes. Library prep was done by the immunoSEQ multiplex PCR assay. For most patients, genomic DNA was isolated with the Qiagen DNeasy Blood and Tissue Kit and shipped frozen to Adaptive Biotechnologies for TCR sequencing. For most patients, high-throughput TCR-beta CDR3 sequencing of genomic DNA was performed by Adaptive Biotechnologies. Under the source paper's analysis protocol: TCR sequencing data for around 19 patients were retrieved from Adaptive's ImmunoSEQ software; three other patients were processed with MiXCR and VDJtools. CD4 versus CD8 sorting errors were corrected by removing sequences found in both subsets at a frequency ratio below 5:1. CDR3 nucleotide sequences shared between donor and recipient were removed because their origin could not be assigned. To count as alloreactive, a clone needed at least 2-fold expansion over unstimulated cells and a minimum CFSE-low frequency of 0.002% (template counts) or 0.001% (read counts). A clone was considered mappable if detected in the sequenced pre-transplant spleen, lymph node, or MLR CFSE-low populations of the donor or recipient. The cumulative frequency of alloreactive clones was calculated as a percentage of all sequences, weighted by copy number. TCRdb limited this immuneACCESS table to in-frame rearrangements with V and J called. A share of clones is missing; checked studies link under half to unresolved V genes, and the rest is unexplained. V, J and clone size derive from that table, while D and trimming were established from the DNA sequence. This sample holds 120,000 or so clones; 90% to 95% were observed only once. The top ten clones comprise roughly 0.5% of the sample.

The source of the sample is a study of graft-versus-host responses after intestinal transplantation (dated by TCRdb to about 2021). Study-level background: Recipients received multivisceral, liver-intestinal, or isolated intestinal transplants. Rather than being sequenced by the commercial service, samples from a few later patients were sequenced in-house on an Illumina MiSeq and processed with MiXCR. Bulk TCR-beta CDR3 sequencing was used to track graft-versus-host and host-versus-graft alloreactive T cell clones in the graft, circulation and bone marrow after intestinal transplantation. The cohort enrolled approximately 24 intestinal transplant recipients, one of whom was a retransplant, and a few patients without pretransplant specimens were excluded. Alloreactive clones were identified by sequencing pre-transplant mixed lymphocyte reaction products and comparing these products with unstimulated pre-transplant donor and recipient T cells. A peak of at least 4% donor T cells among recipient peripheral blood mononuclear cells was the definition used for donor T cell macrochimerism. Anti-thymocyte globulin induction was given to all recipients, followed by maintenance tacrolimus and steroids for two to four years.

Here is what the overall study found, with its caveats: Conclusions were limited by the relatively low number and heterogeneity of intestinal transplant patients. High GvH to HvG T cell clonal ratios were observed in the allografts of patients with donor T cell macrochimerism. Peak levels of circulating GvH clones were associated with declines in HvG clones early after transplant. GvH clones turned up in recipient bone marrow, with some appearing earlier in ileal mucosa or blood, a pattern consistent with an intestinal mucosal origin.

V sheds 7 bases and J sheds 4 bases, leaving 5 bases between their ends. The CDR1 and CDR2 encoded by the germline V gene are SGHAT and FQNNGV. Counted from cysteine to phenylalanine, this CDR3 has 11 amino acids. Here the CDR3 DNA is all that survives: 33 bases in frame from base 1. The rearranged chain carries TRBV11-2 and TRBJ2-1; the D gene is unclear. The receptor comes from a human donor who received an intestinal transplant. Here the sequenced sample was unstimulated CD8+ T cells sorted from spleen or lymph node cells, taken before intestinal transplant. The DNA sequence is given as TGTGCCAGCAACTCGTACAATGAGCAGTTCTTC. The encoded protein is CASNSYNEQFF.